The rows below give T cell receptor beta chains drawn from one sample of a study of cytomegalovirus exposure and HLA in healthy donors. The table came from immunoSEQ multiplex PCR; TCRdb's copy has only in-frame clones and leaves some out. The table lists about 150,000 clones, approximately 79% of them singletons. The sample taken for sequencing was PBMCs. These receptors originate from a male donor in good health and CMV-seronegative. CDR3s include the opening cysteine and the closing phenylalanine or tryptophan. Each record gives: D gene, J gene, clone size, V gene, CDR3 protein, CDR3 DNA. The D gene is left open where the match is weak. Clone size is given for some rows only: seen once, a few or many times, or a class if the clone is expanded.

NA | TRBJ2-5 | NA | TRBV5-1 | CASSTDKTLGGQETQYF | TGCGCCAGCAGCACGGACAAAACTTTGGGGGGCCAAGAGACCCAGTACTTC
NA | TRBJ1-1 | once | TRBV29-1 | CSVETVNTEAFF | TGCAGCGTTGAAACGGTGAACACTGAAGCTTTCTTT
NA | TRBJ2-1 | few | TRBV19 | CASSVGGSGTYNEQFF | TGTGCCAGTAGTGTTGGTGGGAGCGGAACGTACAATGAGCAGTTCTTC
NA | TRBJ2-2 | NA | TRBV18 | CASSPTDIANTGELFF | TGTGCCAGCTCACCAACTGACATAGCGAACACCGGGGAGCTGTTTTTT
TRBD2 | TRBJ2-3 | few | TRBV5-1 | CASSFGGLAGFRPSTDTQYF | TGCGCCAGCAGCTTTGGAGGACTAGCGGGTTTTCGGCCTAGCACAGATACGCAGTATTTT
TRBD1 | TRBJ2-7 | NA | TRBV5-4 | CASSKGQVEVEQYF | TGTGCCAGCAGCAAGGGACAGGTGGAAGTCGAGCAGTACTTC
TRBD1 | TRBJ2-7 | NA | TRBV5-1 | CASSSRQGGYEQYF | TGCGCCAGCAGCTCGCGACAGGGGGGCTACGAGCAGTACTTC
TRBD2 | TRBJ2-7 | once | TRBV5-8 | CASSLPPSGGYEQYF | TGTGCCAGCAGCTTGCCCCCTAGCGGGGGTTACGAGCAGTACTTC
NA | TRBJ1-3 | NA | TRBV10-3 | CAISEVAVERTIYF | TGTGCCATCAGTGAAGTGGCGGTCGAGCGCACCATATATTTT
NA | TRBJ1-5 | few | TRBV11-2 | CASSLEAGVHQPQHF | TGTGCCAGCAGCTTAGAGGCAGGGGTCCATCAGCCCCAGCATTTT
NA | TRBJ2-5 | NA | TRBV29-1 | CSVAIPNQETQYF | TGCAGCGTAGCTATACCGAACCAAGAGACCCAGTACTTC
NA | TRBJ1-1 | few | TRBV27 | CASSFQGLAEAFF | TGTGCCAGCAGTTTCCAGGGGCTGGCTGAAGCTTTCTTT
NA | TRBJ2-5 | NA | TRBV5-1 | CASSLEETQYF | TGCGCCAGCAGCTTAGAGGAGACCCAGTACTTC
TRBD2 | TRBJ2-5 | NA | TRBV7-2 | CASSPRTSGVTQETQYF | TGTGCCAGCAGCCCCCGGACTAGCGGGGTAACCCAAGAGACCCAGTACTTC
TRBD1 | TRBJ2-7 | NA | TRBV7-9 | CASRADRGHRCEQYF | TGTGCCAGCAGGGCCGACAGGGGGCATCGGTGCGAGCAGTACTTC
TRBD1 | TRBJ2-7 | NA | TRBV5-1 | CASSPRTGTYEQYF | TGCGCCAGCAGCCCCCGGACAGGCACCTACGAGCAGTACTTC
TRBD1 | TRBJ2-7 | NA | TRBV7-9 | CASSPRDRWTYEQYF | TGTGCCAGCAGCCCTCGGGACAGATGGACCTACGAGCAGTACTTC